This TCR beta chain appears in the sequencing data of a study of cytomegalovirus exposure and HLA in healthy donors. Notes on the study in general: TCR beta sequences reportedly predicted most subjects' HLA-A and HLA-B alleles accurately. Sequencing depth across donors, presence/absence analyses assumed, was roughly uniform. A later analysis reportedly found that, within productive TCRs, an Asian-associated ancestry cluster had fewer N-insertions than the mean observed across the approximately 700 donors.

Germline CDR1 is SGHRS and CDR2 is YFSETQ. The V and J ends lost 0 bases and 6 bases respectively, with 10 bases between them. This CDR3 region has 14 residues. On this clone: Antigen unknown. The same CDR3 is also encoded by other DNA sequences in this sample.

Primers: 60 Vbeta forward and 13 Jbeta reverse. TCRdb's table, derived via immunoSEQ multiplex PCR, lists solely in-frame clones and lacks some. The repertoire holds about 120,000 clones, with approximately 78% as singletons. What was sequenced was PBMCs. The sequence was collected from a female donor in good health and CMV-seronegative. The chain uses TRBV5-1 and TRBJ2-4, with D possibly being TRBD1 (6 bases). Here the CDR3 reads CASSLGVRGNIQYF. The CDR3 DNA follows: TGCGCCAGCAGCTTGGGAGTCAGGGGAAACATTCAGTACTTC.